This T cell receptor beta chain is drawn from a study of T cell repertoires in cytomegalovirus infection. One entry per CDR3 protein results from TCRdb running MiXCR on the reads. The sample comprises some 180,000 distinct CDR3 sequences, more than 9% of which are singletons, and around 4.4% rests with the top ten. V gave up 10 bases and J gave up 1 base; unmatched junction bases: 8. The CDR3 runs to 15 residues. Germline lookup yields CDR1 MNHEY and CDR2 SVGAGI. This clonotype was seen repeatedly, ten times or more. The sequenced sample was PBMCs. The rearrangement links TRBV6-5 to TRBJ2-3, with TRBD2 matching over 10 bases. This sequence was found in a human donor in good health (CMV status not recorded). Some clones in this sample may be carry-over from other donors' samples. The CDR3, as DNA: TGTGCCACCTCGCTAGCGGGGGCCCGCACAGATACGCAGTATTTT. Its translation: CATSLAGARTDTQYF.